This TCR beta chain was recovered during a study of T cell repertoires in cytomegalovirus infection. Study-level background: Both recently identified HLA-C-restricted and well-studied HLA-B-restricted CMV epitopes were used in the study. Study-level findings and limits: Clonotype analysis showed dominance of the ex vivo response by HLA-C-restricted CMV-specific TCR beta clonotypes.

V lost 2 bases to trimming and J lost 3 bases, with 20 bases between them. Germline-derived CDR1 and CDR2 are SQVTM and ANQGSEA. The CDR3 is made up of 16 amino acids. TCRdb passed the reads through MiXCR, listing each CDR3 protein once. The repertoire includes roughly 160,000 distinct CDR3 sequences, less than 25% of them detected once, and 25% sits in the top ten. Notes on this clonotype: Its antigen is unknown.

The V gene is TRBV29-1, the J gene TRBJ2-7; D is possibly TRBD1 (7 bases). The TCR comes from a human donor in good health (CMV status not recorded). Some clones in this sample may be carry-over from other donors' samples. The material was CD8+ T cells from cultured PBMCs, obtained from culture after CMV antigen stimulation. In nucleotides, the CDR3 is TGCAGCGTTGAACGGCTTGACAGGGAGGACGGCTACGAGCAGTACTTC. Its protein product is CSVERLDREDGYEQYF.